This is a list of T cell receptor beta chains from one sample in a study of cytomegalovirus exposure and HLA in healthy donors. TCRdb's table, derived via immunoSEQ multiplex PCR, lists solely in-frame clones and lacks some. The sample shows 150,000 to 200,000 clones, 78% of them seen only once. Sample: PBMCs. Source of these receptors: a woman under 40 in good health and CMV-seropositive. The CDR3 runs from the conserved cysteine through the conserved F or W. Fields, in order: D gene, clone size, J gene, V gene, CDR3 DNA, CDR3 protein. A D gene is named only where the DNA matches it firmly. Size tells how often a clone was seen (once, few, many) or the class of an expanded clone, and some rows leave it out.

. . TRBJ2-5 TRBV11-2 TGTGCCAGCAGCCGGGACTTCGAGACCCAGTACTTC CASSRDFETQYF
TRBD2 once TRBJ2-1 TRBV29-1 TGCAGCGCCAAAGCACCTTTACTAGCGGGGACTAGCAATGAGCAGTTCTTC CSAKAPLLAGTSNEQFF
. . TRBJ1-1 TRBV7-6 TGTGCCAGCAGCTTAGAAGCTAGTGAACAGGGCGGTACTGAAGCTTTCTTT CASSLEASEQGGTEAFF
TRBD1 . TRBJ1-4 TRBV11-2 TGTGCCAGCAGCCGTTCCGGGACAGGGGATGAAAAACTGTTTTTT CASSRSGTGDEKLFF
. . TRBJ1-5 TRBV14 TGTGCCAGCAGCCAATTGCCCACGGGGCCCCAGCATTTT CASSQLPTGPQHF
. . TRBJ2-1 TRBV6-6 TGTGCCAGCAGTTACTCGACTCTACCTCCAACGGATGAGCAGTTCTTC CASSYSTLPPTDEQFF
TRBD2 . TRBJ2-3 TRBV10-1 TGCGCCAGCAGGCCTGCGGGGGCAGATACGCAGTATTTT CASRPAGADTQYF
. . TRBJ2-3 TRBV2 TGTGCCAGCAGTGAGTGGCCTAGCGGCACAGATACGCAGTATTTT CASSEWPSGTDTQYF
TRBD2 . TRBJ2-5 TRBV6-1 TGTGCCAGTTCCTGGGGAGGGGAGGGCCGAGAGACCCAGTACTTC CASSWGGEGRETQYF
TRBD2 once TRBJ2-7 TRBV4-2 TGTGCCAGCAGCCAAACTAGCGGCGAGCAGTACTTC CASSQTSGEQYF
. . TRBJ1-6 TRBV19 TGTGCCAGTAGTATAATGAGCTCCTATAATTCACCCCTCCACTTT CASSIMSSYNSPLHF
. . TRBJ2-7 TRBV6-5 TGTGCCAGCAGTTACTACCGGGAAACCTACGAGCAGTACTTC CASSYYRETYEQYF
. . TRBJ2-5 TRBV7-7 TGTGCTAGCAGCTCAGGTCAAGAGACCCAGTACTTC CASSSGQETQYF
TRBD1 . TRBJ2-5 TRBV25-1 TGTGCCAGCAGTCCCCTCGACAGGGGCCAAGAGACCCAGTACTTC CASSPLDRGQETQYF
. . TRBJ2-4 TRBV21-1 TGTGCCAGCAGCAAAAGGGACAGGGAAGCCAAAAACATTCAGTACTTC CASSKRDREAKNIQYF
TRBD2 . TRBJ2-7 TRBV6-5 TGTGCCAGCACCCCTAGCGGGAGCTCCTACGAGCAGTACTTC CASTPSGSSYEQYF
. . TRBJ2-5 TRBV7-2 TGTGCCAGCAGCGGCAAGGGAGCCACGTTAAGGACCCAGTACTTC CASSGKGATLRTQYF
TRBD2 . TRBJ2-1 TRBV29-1 TGCAGCGTTGGGGGGCTAGCGGGAGTCCCAAGGGGCGCGAATGAGCAGTTCTTC CSVGGLAGVPRGANEQFF
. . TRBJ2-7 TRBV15 TGTGCCACCAGCGTCGGGGAAAGTCGCGAGCAGTACTTC CATSVGESREQYF
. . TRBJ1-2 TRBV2 TGTGCCAGCAGTGCAAACTATGGCTACACCTTC CASSANYGYTF
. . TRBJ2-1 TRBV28 TGTGCCAGCAGGGAGGCGAGCTCCTACAATGAGCAGTTCTTC CASREASSYNEQFF
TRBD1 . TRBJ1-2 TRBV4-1 TGCGCCAGCAGCCACCCGGGACAGGGGAGCTATGGCTACACCTTC CASSHPGQGSYGYTF
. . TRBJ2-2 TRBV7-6 TGTGCCAGCAGCTTAGTATCTTACACCGGGGAGCTGTTTTTT CASSLVSYTGELFF
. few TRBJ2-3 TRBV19 TGTGCCACTCAAAGTGGCCTCCTCTCGGGGACAGATACGCAGTATTTT CATQSGLLSGTDTQYF
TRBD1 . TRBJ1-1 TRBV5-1 TGCGCCAGCAGCTTGGGGGACAGGGTAGGTACTGAAGCTTTCTTT CASSLGDRVGTEAFF
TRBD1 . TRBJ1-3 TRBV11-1 TGTGCCAGCAGCTCAGGGGGCTCTGGAAACACCATATATTTT CASSSGGSGNTIYF
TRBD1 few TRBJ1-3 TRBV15 TGTGCCACCAGCAGAGAAAGGACAGGGGTTGTTGGAAACACCATATATTTT CATSRERTGVVGNTIYF
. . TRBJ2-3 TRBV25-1 TGTGCCAGCAGTGAAATAATCCCTCCGGGTCCCGATACGCAGTATTTT CASSEIIPPGPDTQYF
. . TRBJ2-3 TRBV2 TGTGCCAGCAGTGAAGAGGGGGTTACGCAGTATTTT CASSEEGVTQYF
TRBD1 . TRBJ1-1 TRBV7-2 TGTGCCAGCAAGTCCCTAATACAGGGGAAATATGAAGCTTTCTTT CASKSLIQGKYEAFF
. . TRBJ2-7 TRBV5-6 TGTGCCAGCAGCTTGACAGGGAGAGAGAACGAGCAGTACTTC CASSLTGRENEQYF
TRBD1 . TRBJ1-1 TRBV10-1 TGCGCCAGCAGCCCCCGGACAGGCTACACTGAAGCTTTCTTT CASSPRTGYTEAFF
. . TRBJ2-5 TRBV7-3 TGTGCCAGCAGCCCCAGCGGACGCTACCAAGAGACCCAGTACTTC CASSPSGRYQETQYF
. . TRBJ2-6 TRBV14 TGTGCCAGCAGCCAAGGAGGGTACTCCGGGGCCAACGTCCTGACTTTC CASSQGGYSGANVLTF
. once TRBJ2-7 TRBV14 TGTGCCAGCAGCTCAGGGGGGTGGCAGTACTTC CASSSGGWQYF
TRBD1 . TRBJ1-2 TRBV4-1 TGCGCCAGCAGCCAAGAACAGGGGGCACTCGTTGGCTACACCTTC CASSQEQGALVGYTF